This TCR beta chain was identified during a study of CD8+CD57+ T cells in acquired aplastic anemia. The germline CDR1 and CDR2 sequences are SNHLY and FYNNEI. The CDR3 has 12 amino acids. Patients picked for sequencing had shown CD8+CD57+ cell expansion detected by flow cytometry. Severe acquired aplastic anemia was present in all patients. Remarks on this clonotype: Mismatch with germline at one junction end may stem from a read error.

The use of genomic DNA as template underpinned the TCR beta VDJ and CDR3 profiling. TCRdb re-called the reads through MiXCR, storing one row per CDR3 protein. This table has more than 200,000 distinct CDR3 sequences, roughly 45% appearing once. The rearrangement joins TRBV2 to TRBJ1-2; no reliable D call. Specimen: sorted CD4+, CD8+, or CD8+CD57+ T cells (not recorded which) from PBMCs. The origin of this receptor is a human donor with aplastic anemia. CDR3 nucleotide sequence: TGCGCCAGCAGCCAGACTTCTTATGGCTACACCTTC. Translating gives CASSQTSYGYTF. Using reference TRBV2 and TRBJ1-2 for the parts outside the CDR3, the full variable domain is EPEVTQTPSHQVTQMGQEVILRCVPISNHLYFYWYRQILGQKVEFLVSFYNNEISEKSEIFDDQFSVERPDGSNFTLKIRSTKLEDSAMYFCASSQTSYGYTFGSGTRLTVV.